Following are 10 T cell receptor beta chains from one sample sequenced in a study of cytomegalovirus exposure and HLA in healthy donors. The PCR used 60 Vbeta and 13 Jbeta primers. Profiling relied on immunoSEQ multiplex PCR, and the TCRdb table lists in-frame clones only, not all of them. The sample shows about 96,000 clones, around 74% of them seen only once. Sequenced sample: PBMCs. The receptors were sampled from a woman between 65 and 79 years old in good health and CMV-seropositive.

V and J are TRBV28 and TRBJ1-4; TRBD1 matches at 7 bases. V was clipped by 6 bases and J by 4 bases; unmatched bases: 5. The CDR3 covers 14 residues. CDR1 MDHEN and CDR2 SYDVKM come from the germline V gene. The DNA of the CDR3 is TGTGCCAGCAGGACAGGGAGACTTAATGAAAAACTGTTTTTT. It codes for CASRTGRLNEKLFF.

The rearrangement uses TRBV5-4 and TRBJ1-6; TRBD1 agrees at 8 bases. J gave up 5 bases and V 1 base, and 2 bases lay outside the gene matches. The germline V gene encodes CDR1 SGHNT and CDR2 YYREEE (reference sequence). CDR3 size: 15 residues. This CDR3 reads CASSLKQGDNSPLHF. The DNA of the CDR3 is TGTGCCAGCAGCTTGAAACAGGGGGATAATTCACCCCTCCACTTT. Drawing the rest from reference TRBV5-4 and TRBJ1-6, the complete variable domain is ETGVTQSPTHLIKTRGQQVTLRCSSQSGHNTVSWYQQALGQGPQFIFQYYREEENGRGNFPPRFSGLQFPNYSSELNVNALELDDSALYLCASSLKQGDNSPLHFGNGTRLTVT.

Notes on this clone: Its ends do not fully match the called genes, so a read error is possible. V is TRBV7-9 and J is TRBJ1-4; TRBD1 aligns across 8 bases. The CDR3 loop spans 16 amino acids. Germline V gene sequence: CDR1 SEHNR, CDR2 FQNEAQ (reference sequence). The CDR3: CSSSLTWQGAVEKLFF. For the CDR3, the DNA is TGTTCCAGCTCCCTCACTTGGCAGGGGGCTGTTGAAAAACTGTTTTTT.

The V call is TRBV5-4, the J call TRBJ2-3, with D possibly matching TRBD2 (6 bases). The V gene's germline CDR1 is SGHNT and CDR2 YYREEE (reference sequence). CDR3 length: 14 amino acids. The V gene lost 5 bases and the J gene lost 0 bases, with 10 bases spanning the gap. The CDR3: CASSPGLSTDTQYF. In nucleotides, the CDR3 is TGTGCCAGCAGTCCCGGACTAAGCACAGATACGCAGTATTTT.

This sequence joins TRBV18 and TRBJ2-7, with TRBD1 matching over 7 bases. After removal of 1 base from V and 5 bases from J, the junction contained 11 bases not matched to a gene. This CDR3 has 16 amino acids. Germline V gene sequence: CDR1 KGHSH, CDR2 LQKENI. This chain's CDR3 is CASSPLDRVVTDEQYF. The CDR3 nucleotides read TGTGCCAGCTCACCACTCGACAGGGTGGTAACGGACGAGCAGTACTTC.

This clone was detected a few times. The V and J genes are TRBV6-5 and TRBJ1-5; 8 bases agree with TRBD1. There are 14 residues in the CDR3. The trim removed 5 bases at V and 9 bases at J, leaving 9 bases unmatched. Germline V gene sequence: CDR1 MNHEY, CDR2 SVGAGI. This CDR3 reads CASSPNRGEMPQHF. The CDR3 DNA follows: TGTGCCAGCAGTCCAAACAGGGGGGAGATGCCCCAGCATTTT.

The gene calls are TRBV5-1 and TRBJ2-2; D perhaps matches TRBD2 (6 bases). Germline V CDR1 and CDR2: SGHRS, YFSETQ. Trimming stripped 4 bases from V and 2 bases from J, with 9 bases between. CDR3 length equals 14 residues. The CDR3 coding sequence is TGCGCCAGCAGCGCGGGACCTAACACCGGGGAGCTGTTTTTT. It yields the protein CASSAGPNTGELFF.

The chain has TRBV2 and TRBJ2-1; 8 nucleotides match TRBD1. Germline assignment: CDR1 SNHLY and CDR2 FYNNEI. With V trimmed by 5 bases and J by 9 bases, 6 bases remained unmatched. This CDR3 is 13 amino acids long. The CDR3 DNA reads TGTGCCAGCAGTCCCAGGGGGCGCGGTGAGCAGTTCTTC. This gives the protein CASSPRGRGEQFF.

The CDR3 region is CASSPRTPYGYTF. For the CDR3, the DNA is TGTGCCAGTAGTCCTCGGACACCGTATGGCTACACCTTC. V and J are TRBV19 and TRBJ1-2, with a possible D match to TRBD1 (5 bases). This CDR3 is 13 amino acids long. V was pared by 5 bases and J by 5 bases, with 12 bases between. Germline assignment: CDR1 LNHDA and CDR2 SQIVND (reference sequence).

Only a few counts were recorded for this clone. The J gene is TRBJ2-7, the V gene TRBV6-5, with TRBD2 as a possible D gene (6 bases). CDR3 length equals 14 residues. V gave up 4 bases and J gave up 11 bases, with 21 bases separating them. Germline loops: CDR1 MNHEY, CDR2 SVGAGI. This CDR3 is CASSSQRETGVEYF. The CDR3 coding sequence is TGTGCCAGCAGTTCCCAAAGGGAGACGGGAGTGGAGTACTTC.